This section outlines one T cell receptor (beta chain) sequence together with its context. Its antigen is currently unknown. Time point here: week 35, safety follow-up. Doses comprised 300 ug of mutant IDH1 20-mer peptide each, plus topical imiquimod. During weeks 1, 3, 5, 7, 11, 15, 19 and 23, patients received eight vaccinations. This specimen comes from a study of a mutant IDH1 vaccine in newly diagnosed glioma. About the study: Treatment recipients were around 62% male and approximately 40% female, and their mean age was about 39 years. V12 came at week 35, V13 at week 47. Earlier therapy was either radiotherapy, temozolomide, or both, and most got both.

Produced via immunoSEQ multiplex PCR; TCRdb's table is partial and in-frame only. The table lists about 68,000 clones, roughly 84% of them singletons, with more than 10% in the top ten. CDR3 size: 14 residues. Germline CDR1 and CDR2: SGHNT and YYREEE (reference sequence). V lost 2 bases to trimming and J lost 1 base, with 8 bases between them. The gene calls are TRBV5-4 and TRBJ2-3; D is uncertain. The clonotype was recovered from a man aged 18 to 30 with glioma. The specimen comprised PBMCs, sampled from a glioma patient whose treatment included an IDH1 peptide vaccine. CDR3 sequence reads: CASSLGQRTDTQYF. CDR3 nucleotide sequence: TGTGCCAGCAGCTTAGGGCAGCGCACAGATACGCAGTATTTT. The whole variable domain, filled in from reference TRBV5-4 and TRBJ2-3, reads ETGVTQSPTHLIKTRGQQVTLRCSSQSGHNTVSWYQQALGQGPQFIFQYYREEENGRGNFPPRFSGLQFPNYSSELNVNALELDDSALYLCASSLGQRTDTQYFGPGTRLTVL.